The clone carrying this T cell receptor (beta chain) was picked up a small number of times. What it binds is unknown. The data were obtained in a study of blood T cells in healthy people across ages. Findings and caveats of the study: Estimates based on one million T cells were treated as lower bounds. A strong correlation between TCR beta diversity and naive T cell percentage was seen.

A second roughly 7 to 12 cycle PCR used barcoded and J-beta primers. Each cDNA molecule was tagged by a template-switch adaptor that had 12 random nucleotides. TCRdb used MiXCR to reprocess the 5' RACE reads, holding one entry per CDR3 protein. The sample consists of 890,000 or so distinct CDR3 sequences, around 62% of them appearing once. Donation came from healthy Caucasian individuals in Russia who were aged roughly 6 to 95. Germline values: CDR1 MNHEY, CDR2 SMNVEV (reference sequence). The CDR3 runs 16 residues. Trimming cost V 0 bases and J 3 bases, with 12 bases left between them. The sample consisted of blood. This receptor was identified in a man younger than 45 in good health. V gene TRBV27 combines with J gene TRBJ1-5, with D possibly being TRBD1 (5 bases). CDR3 DNA sequence: TGTGCCAGCAGTTTATCGGCGGTCGGGGCCAATCAGCCCCAGCATTTT. Amino acid sequence: CASSLSAVGANQPQHF.